The 7 T cell receptor beta chains reported below all come from one sample, sequenced in a study of beta chain features in type 1 diabetes. The antigens of these receptors remain unknown. The investigators reverse transcribed all of the isolated RNA, so they sequenced expressed TCRB transcripts. The repertoire was sequenced with immunoSEQ multiplex PCR; TCRdb's copy has only in-frame clones and lacks some. The repertoire holds under 400,000 clones, with around 12% as singletons. Study-wide findings and caveats: Significant though moderate, a shortening of TCRB CDR3s appeared in all four CD4+ subsets of Type 1 diabetes patients.

Sequenced: naive CD4+ T cells from blood. These receptors were obtained from a young woman with type 1 diabetes.

This chain links TRBV6-5 with TRBJ1-2; the match to TRBD1 covers 9 bases. The length of the CDR3 is 14 residues. CDR1 is MNHEY, CDR2 SVGAGI, per germline. V lost 5 bases and J lost 8; bases outside the gene matches: 9. This chain's CDR3 is CASSQGQGISGYTF. The CDR3 DNA reads TGTGCCAGCAGTCAGGGACAGGGAATAAGCGGCTACACCTTC.

This clone was seen more than once but under ten times. This chain uses TRBV30 with TRBJ1-5, with 11 nucleotides matching TRBD1. Germline V CDR1 and CDR2: GTSNPN, SVGIG (reference sequence). V was clipped by 2 bases and J by 3 bases; unmatched bases: 3. The CDR3 runs 15 residues. The CDR3 is CAWSWDRGNNQPQHF. The CDR3 nucleotides read TGTGCCTGGAGTTGGGACAGGGGGAACAATCAGCCCCAGCATTTT.

The rearrangement links TRBV6-6 to TRBJ1-1, with unresolved D. Looked up from germline, CDR1 is MNHNY and CDR2 is SVGAGI (reference sequence). V lost 6 bases, J lost 7 bases, and 9 bases lay in between. The CDR3 is 11 amino acids. CDR3 bases: TGTGCCAGCAGGGAGATTTTTGAAGCTTTCTTT. Amino acids: CASREIFEAFF.

The sample holds a few counts of this clone. V gene TRBV7-2 combines with J gene TRBJ2-5; 14 positions match TRBD2. V lost 4 bases, J lost 5 bases, and 9 bases stayed unmatched. CDR3 size: 17 residues. Germline assignment: CDR1 SGHTA and CDR2 FQGNSA. The CDR3, as DNA: TGTGCCAGCAGCTCCGGGACTAGCGGGGGCGGCTGGGAGACCCAGTACTTC. Amino acids: CASSSGTSGGGWETQYF.

This clone occurred a few times. V is TRBV28 and J is TRBJ2-1, with D perhaps TRBD2 (5 bases). The CDR3 is made up of 17 amino acids. The germline CDR1 and CDR2 sequences are MDHEN and SYDVKM. Trimming took off 5 bases at V and 6 bases at J, with 23 bases between the two ends. The CDR3 bases are TGTGCCAGCAGTCCCACCGCGGGTCGCGGGCTAGGCAATGAGCAGTTCTTC. This encodes CASSPTAGRGLGNEQFF. Looking up the rest from reference TRBV28 and TRBJ2-1 gives the full variable domain: DVKVTQSSRYLVKRTGEKVFLECVQDMDHENMFWYRQDPGLGLRLIYFSYDVKMKEKGDIPEGYSVSREKKERFSLILESASTNQTSMYLCASSPTAGRGLGNEQFFGPGTRLTVL.

The V call is TRBV6-5, the J call TRBJ1-1; no firm D call. Trimming left V 4 bases short and J 4 bases short, with 10 bases between. Germline CDR1 is MNHEY and CDR2 is SVGAGI. The CDR3 is 13 amino acids. Written as DNA, the CDR3 is TGTGCCAGCAGTTTCACGGGGAGCACTGAAGCTTTCTTT. Residues: CASSFTGSTEAFF.

This rearrangement joins TRBV5-1 to TRBJ2-5, with 8 bases fitting TRBD2. This CDR3 region has 14 residues. Germline V gene lookup returns CDR1 SGHRS and CDR2 YFSETQ. With V trimmed by 6 bases and J by 2 bases, 6 bases remained unmatched. The CDR3, as DNA: TGCGCCAGCAACTTAGCGGGGTTACAAGAGACCCAGTACTTC. Translated, it gives CASNLAGLQETQYF.